This is a list of T cell receptor beta chains from one sample in a study of blood T cell repertoires in COVID-19. Generated by immunoSEQ multiplex PCR, the TCRdb table keeps only in-frame clones and is missing some. The sample includes hundreds of thousands of clones, about 89% of them seen just once. The sample comprised peripheral blood. The source of these receptors is a woman between 45 and 65 years old with COVID-19, enrolled during active disease. Each CDR3 is given with its conserved first and last residue. D genes are given only for firm matches. Clone size, where shown, is once, few, many, or a class for clones that have expanded.

j_call: TRBJ2-3
clone_size: once
d_call: TRBD2
v_call: TRBV2
cdr3_aa: CASMTGGSTDTQYF
cdr3_nt: TGTGCCAGCATGACGGGAGGGAGCACAGATACGCAGTATTTT

j_call: TRBJ2-7
clone_size: -
d_call: -
v_call: TRBV16
cdr3_aa: CASSQAGADGEQYF
cdr3_nt: TGTGCCAGCAGCCAAGCGGGGGCGGACGGCGAGCAGTACTTC

j_call: TRBJ2-3
clone_size: -
d_call: -
v_call: TRBV2
cdr3_aa: CAKQVYRATDTQYF
cdr3_nt: TGTGCCAAACAGGTGTACAGGGCCACAGATACGCAGTATTTT

j_call: TRBJ1-2
clone_size: -
d_call: -
v_call: TRBV27
cdr3_aa: CASSRSPNYGYTF
cdr3_nt: TGTGCCAGCAGTAGAAGCCCAAACTATGGCTACACCTTC

j_call: TRBJ2-1
clone_size: -
d_call: -
v_call: TRBV27
cdr3_aa: CASSPLRQGSYNEQFF
cdr3_nt: TGTGCCAGCAGTCCACTCCGGCAGGGCTCCTACAATGAGCAGTTCTTC

j_call: TRBJ1-1
clone_size: -
d_call: -
v_call: TRBV14
cdr3_aa: CASSQLRNTEAFF
cdr3_nt: TGTGCCAGCAGCCAATTGCGGAACACTGAAGCTTTCTTT

j_call: TRBJ2-7
clone_size: -
d_call: -
v_call: TRBV7-2
cdr3_aa: CASSPITGYEQYF
cdr3_nt: TGTGCCAGCAGCCCCATCACAGGCTACGAGCAGTACTTC

j_call: TRBJ1-1
clone_size: -
d_call: TRBD1
v_call: TRBV7-9
cdr3_aa: CASSLGEGQGTARAEAFF
cdr3_nt: TGTGCCAGCAGCTTAGGGGAGGGACAGGGGACAGCACGCGCTGAAGCTTTCTTT

j_call: TRBJ1-1
clone_size: -
d_call: -
v_call: TRBV18
cdr3_aa: CASSPSWENAEAFF
cdr3_nt: TGTGCCAGCTCACCAAGCTGGGAGAATGCTGAAGCTTTCTTT

j_call: TRBJ1-2
clone_size: -
d_call: TRBD1
v_call: TRBV19
cdr3_aa: CASTTKPGQGARGRGYTF
cdr3_nt: TGTGCCAGTACCACCAAGCCGGGACAGGGGGCGCGCGGTCGTGGCTACACCTTC

j_call: TRBJ1-5
clone_size: -
d_call: TRBD1
v_call: TRBV6-2/TRBV6-3
cdr3_aa: CASSYDLRGRGNQPQHF
cdr3_nt: TGTGCCAGCAGTTACGATTTGAGGGGGCGCGGCAATCAGCCCCAGCATTTT

j_call: TRBJ2-7
clone_size: -
d_call: -
v_call: TRBV5-1
cdr3_aa: CASSLQSGYSYEQYF
cdr3_nt: TGCGCCAGCAGCCTACAGAGCGGTTACAGCTACGAGCAGTACTTC

j_call: TRBJ2-2
clone_size: -
d_call: -
v_call: TRBV27
cdr3_aa: CASSLSRGGELFF
cdr3_nt: TGTGCCAGCAGTTTATCACGGGGGGGGGAGCTGTTTTTT

j_call: TRBJ2-7
clone_size: few
d_call: -
v_call: TRBV29-1
cdr3_aa: CSVGGHVDEQYF
cdr3_nt: TGCAGCGTTGGTGGGCACGTTGACGAGCAGTACTTC

j_call: TRBJ2-3
clone_size: -
d_call: -
v_call: TRBV13
cdr3_aa: CASSLDKLADTQYF
cdr3_nt: TGTGCCAGCAGCTTAGATAAACTGGCAGATACGCAGTATTTT

j_call: TRBJ2-5
clone_size: few
d_call: -
v_call: TRBV7-8
cdr3_aa: CASSLLPETQYF
cdr3_nt: TGTGCCAGCAGCTTACTTCCAGAGACCCAGTACTTC

j_call: TRBJ1-1
clone_size: few
d_call: TRBD1
v_call: TRBV7-2
cdr3_aa: CASSLIRDSATRAFF
cdr3_nt: TGTGCCAGCAGCTTAATTCGGGACAGTGCAACCAGAGCTTTCTTT

j_call: TRBJ2-5
clone_size: -
d_call: -
v_call: TRBV10-1
cdr3_aa: CASSESLPSAQETQYF
cdr3_nt: TGCGCCAGCAGTGAGTCGTTACCTAGCGCCCAAGAGACCCAGTACTTC

j_call: TRBJ2-5
clone_size: -
d_call: -
v_call: TRBV5-1
cdr3_aa: CASSFLGPLTVGETQYF
cdr3_nt: TGCGCCAGCAGCTTTTTGGGCCCACTCACAGTGGGAGAGACCCAGTACTTC

j_call: TRBJ2-1
clone_size: -
d_call: TRBD2
v_call: TRBV7-9
cdr3_aa: CASSLIREGSDEQFF
cdr3_nt: TGTGCCAGCAGCTTAATCCGGGAGGGATCCGATGAGCAGTTCTTC

j_call: TRBJ1-6
clone_size: -
d_call: -
v_call: TRBV5-1
cdr3_aa: CASSLQGSNSPLHF
cdr3_nt: TGCGCCAGCAGCTTACAGGGATCAAATTCACCCCTCCACTTT

j_call: TRBJ1-5
clone_size: -
d_call: TRBD1
v_call: TRBV10-3
cdr3_aa: CAISNRGQNQPQHF
cdr3_nt: TGTGCCATCAGTAACAGGGGCCAAAATCAGCCCCAGCATTTT

j_call: TRBJ2-5
clone_size: -
d_call: TRBD1
v_call: TRBV24-1
cdr3_aa: CATSDWDSQETQYF
cdr3_nt: TGTGCCACCAGTGATTGGGACAGCCAAGAGACCCAGTACTTC

j_call: TRBJ1-5
clone_size: -
d_call: TRBD1
v_call: TRBV30
cdr3_aa: CAWGIGQGASQPQHF
cdr3_nt: TGTGCCTGGGGCATCGGACAGGGGGCGAGTCAGCCCCAGCATTTT

j_call: TRBJ1-2
clone_size: -
d_call: -
v_call: TRBV2
cdr3_aa: CASSEFHPRNVYGYTF
cdr3_nt: TGTGCCAGCAGTGAATTTCATCCGCGGAATGTCTATGGCTACACCTTC

j_call: TRBJ1-5
clone_size: -
d_call: TRBD1
v_call: TRBV10-1
cdr3_aa: CASDLDRGNQPQHF
cdr3_nt: TGCGCCAGCGATCTAGACAGGGGTAATCAGCCCCAGCATTTT

j_call: TRBJ1-1
clone_size: once
d_call: TRBD1
v_call: TRBV3-1/TRBV3-2
cdr3_aa: CASSQRYPGTGAPVRADTEAFF
cdr3_nt: TGTGCCAGCAGCCAACGATACCCAGGGACAGGGGCTCCGGTCAGGGCGGACACTGAAGCTTTCTTT

j_call: TRBJ2-7
clone_size: -
d_call: TRBD2
v_call: TRBV30
cdr3_aa: CAWSVVREGEQYF
cdr3_nt: TGTGCCTGGAGTGTAGTGCGGGAGGGCGAGCAGTACTTC

j_call: TRBJ1-2
clone_size: -
d_call: -
v_call: TRBV5-1
cdr3_aa: CASTDSTYGYTF
cdr3_nt: TGCGCCAGCACTGACAGTACGTATGGCTACACCTTC

j_call: TRBJ2-3
clone_size: -
d_call: -
v_call: TRBV5-1
cdr3_aa: CASSLAVGGGTDTQYF
cdr3_nt: TGCGCCAGCAGCTTGGCCGTCGGGGGTGGTACAGATACGCAGTATTTT

j_call: TRBJ2-1
clone_size: -
d_call: TRBD2
v_call: TRBV24-1
cdr3_aa: CATSDLLTSGVYNEQFF
cdr3_nt: TGTGCCACCAGTGATTTGCTCACTAGCGGGGTATACAATGAGCAGTTCTTC

j_call: TRBJ2-2
clone_size: -
d_call: TRBD1
v_call: TRBV27
cdr3_aa: CASSIRGTGELFF
cdr3_nt: TGTGCCAGCAGTATCAGGGGGACCGGGGAGCTGTTTTTT

j_call: TRBJ2-1
clone_size: -
d_call: TRBD1
v_call: TRBV7-7
cdr3_aa: CASSLVTGTDNEQFF
cdr3_nt: TGTGCCAGCAGCTTAGTGACAGGGACGGACAATGAGCAGTTCTTC

j_call: TRBJ2-2
clone_size: -
d_call: -
v_call: TRBV11-3
cdr3_aa: CASSIQRDGELFF
cdr3_nt: TGTGCCAGCAGCATCCAGAGGGACGGGGAGCTGTTTTTT

j_call: TRBJ1-5
clone_size: -
d_call: -
v_call: TRBV3-1/TRBV3-2
cdr3_aa: CASKQGNSNQPQHF
cdr3_nt: TGTGCCAGCAAACAGGGTAATAGCAATCAGCCCCAGCATTTT

j_call: TRBJ2-1
clone_size: -
d_call: -
v_call: TRBV2
cdr3_aa: CASTGSEGVSYNEQFF
cdr3_nt: TGTGCCAGCACCGGAAGTGAAGGGGTCTCCTACAATGAGCAGTTCTTC

j_call: TRBJ2-1
clone_size: -
d_call: TRBD2
v_call: TRBV7-2
cdr3_aa: CASSRKLAGAYNEQFF
cdr3_nt: TGTGCCAGCAGTCGTAAACTAGCGGGAGCCTACAATGAGCAGTTCTTC

j_call: TRBJ2-1
clone_size: -
d_call: TRBD2
v_call: TRBV5-1
cdr3_aa: CASSLIVGGPGNEQFF
cdr3_nt: TGCGCCAGCAGCCTTATCGTGGGAGGGCCCGGCAATGAGCAGTTCTTC

j_call: TRBJ1-3
clone_size: -
d_call: TRBD1
v_call: TRBV5-4
cdr3_aa: CASSLYRGRNTIYF
cdr3_nt: TGTGCCAGCAGCTTGTACAGGGGGAGAAACACCATATATTTT

j_call: TRBJ2-1
clone_size: -
d_call: TRBD2
v_call: TRBV5-1
cdr3_aa: CASTGGVAYNEQFF
cdr3_nt: TGCGCCAGCACTGGGGGGGTTGCCTACAATGAGCAGTTCTTC

j_call: TRBJ2-2
clone_size: -
d_call: TRBD1
v_call: TRBV3-1/TRBV3-2
cdr3_aa: CASRKGASNTGELFF
cdr3_nt: TGTGCCAGCAGAAAGGGGGCGTCGAACACCGGGGAGCTGTTTTTT

j_call: TRBJ2-5
clone_size: -
d_call: TRBD1
v_call: TRBV18
cdr3_aa: CASSPTKTGEETQYF
cdr3_nt: TGTGCCAGCTCACCAACTAAAACAGGGGAAGAGACCCAGTACTTC

j_call: TRBJ2-3
clone_size: -
d_call: -
v_call: TRBV27
cdr3_aa: CASSLIPTASTDTQYF
cdr3_nt: TGTGCCAGCAGTTTAATCCCCACAGCTAGCACAGATACGCAGTATTTT

j_call: TRBJ1-1
clone_size: -
d_call: -
v_call: TRBV10-3
cdr3_aa: CAIGQIEAFF
cdr3_nt: TGTGCCATAGGACAGATAGAAGCTTTCTTT

j_call: TRBJ2-3
clone_size: -
d_call: -
v_call: TRBV2
cdr3_aa: CASSLSTDTQYF
cdr3_nt: TGTGCCAGCAGTCTCAGCACAGATACGCAGTATTTT

j_call: TRBJ1-2
clone_size: -
d_call: -
v_call: TRBV12-3/TRBV12-4
cdr3_aa: CASSLREAGYTF
cdr3_nt: TGTGCCAGCAGTTTGCGCGAGGCGGGCTACACCTTC

j_call: TRBJ2-7
clone_size: -
d_call: TRBD1
v_call: TRBV4-1
cdr3_aa: CASSLGTGEYEQYF
cdr3_nt: TGCGCCAGCAGCCTCGGGACAGGGGAATACGAGCAGTACTTC